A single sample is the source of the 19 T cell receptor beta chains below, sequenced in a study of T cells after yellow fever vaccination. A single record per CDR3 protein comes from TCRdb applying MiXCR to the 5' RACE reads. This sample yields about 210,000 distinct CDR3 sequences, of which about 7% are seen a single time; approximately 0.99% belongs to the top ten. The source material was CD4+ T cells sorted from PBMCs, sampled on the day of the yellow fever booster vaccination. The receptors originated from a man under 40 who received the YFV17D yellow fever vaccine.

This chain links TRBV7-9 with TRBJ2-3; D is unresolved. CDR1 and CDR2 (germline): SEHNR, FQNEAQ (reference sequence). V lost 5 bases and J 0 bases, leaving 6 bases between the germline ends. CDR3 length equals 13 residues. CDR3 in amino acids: CASSTWSTDTQYF. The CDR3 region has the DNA TGTGCCAGCAGCACGTGGAGCACAGATACGCAGTATTTT.

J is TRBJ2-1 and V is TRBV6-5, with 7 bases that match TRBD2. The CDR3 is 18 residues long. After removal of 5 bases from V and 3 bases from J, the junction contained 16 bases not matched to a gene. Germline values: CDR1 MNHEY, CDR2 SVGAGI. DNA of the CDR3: TGTGCCAGCAGTACTGCCCTACCGACTAGCAACGGCTACAATGAGCAGTTCTTC. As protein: CASSTALPTSNGYNEQFF.

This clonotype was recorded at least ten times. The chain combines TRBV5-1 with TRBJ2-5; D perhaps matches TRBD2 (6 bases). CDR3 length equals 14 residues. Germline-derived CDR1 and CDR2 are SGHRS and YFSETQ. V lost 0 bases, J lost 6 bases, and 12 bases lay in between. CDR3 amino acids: CASSLDQAGKTQYF. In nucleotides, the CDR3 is TGCGCCAGCAGCTTGGATCAGGCGGGAAAGACCCAGTACTTC.

CDR3 in DNA: TGTGCCAGCAGCCGGGACCTTTACGAGCAGTACTTC. Translation: CASSRDLYEQYF. The chain is built from TRBV7-9 and TRBJ2-7, with D perhaps matching TRBD1 or TRBD2 (5 bases each). CDR1 is SEHNR, CDR2 FQNEAQ, per germline (reference sequence). The CDR3 covers 12 residues. The V gene lost 5 bases and the J gene lost 4 bases, with 9 bases spanning the gap.

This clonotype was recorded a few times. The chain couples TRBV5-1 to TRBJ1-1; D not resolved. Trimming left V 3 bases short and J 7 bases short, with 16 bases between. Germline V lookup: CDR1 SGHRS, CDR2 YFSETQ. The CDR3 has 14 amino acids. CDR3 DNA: TGCGCCAGCAGCTCCCTCGGACCGTATTTTGAAGCTTTCTTT. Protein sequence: CASSSLGPYFEAFF.

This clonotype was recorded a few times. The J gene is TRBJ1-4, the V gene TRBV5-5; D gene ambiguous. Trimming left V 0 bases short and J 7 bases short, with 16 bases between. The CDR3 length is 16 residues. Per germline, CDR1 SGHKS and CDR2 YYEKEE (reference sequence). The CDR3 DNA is TGTGCCAGCAGCTTGGAGGTGGTGGGTCGGGGTGAAAAACTGTTTTTT. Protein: CASSLEVVGRGEKLFF.

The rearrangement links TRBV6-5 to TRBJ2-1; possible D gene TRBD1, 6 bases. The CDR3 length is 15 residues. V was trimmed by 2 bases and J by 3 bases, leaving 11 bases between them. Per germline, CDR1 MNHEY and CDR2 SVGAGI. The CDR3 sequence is CASSYANRVYNEQFF. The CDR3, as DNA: TGTGCCAGCAGTTACGCCAACAGGGTCTACAATGAGCAGTTCTTC.

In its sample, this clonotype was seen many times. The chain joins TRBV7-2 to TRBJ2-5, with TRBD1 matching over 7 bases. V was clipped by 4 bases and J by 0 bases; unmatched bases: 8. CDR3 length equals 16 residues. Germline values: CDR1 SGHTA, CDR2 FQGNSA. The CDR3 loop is CASSSGQVLYQETQYF. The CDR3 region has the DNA TGTGCCAGCAGCTCCGGACAGGTGTTGTACCAAGAGACCCAGTACTTC.

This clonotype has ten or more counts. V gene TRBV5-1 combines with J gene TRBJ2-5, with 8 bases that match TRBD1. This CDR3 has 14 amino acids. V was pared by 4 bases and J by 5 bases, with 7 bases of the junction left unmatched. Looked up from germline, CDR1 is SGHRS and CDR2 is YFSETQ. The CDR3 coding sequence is TGCGCCAGCAGCCCCGGACAGGGCGGGGAGACCCAGTACTTC. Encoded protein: CASSPGQGGETQYF.

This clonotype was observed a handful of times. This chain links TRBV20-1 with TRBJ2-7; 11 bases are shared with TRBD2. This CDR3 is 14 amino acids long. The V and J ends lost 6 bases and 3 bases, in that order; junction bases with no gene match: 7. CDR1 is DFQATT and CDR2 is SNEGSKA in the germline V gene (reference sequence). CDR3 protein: CSAATSGKLYEQYF. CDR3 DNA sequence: TGCAGTGCGGCGACTAGCGGGAAACTCTACGAGCAGTACTTC.

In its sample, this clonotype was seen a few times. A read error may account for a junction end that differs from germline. CDR3 nucleotide sequence: TGTGCCGGCAGGGTATCCGGGGAAGCCCAGCATTTT. Residues: CAGRVSGEAQHF. This sequence joins TRBV6-1 and TRBJ1-5, with TRBD1 as a possible D gene (5 bases). CDR1 and CDR2 (germline): MNHNS, SASEGT. The CDR3 extends over 12 amino acids.

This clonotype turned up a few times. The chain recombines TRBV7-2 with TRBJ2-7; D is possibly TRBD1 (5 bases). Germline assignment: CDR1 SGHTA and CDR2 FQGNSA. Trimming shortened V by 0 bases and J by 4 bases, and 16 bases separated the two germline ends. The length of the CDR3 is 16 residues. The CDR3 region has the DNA TGTGCCAGCAGCTTAGCCGCCAGGGTGGGTTATTACGAGCAGTACTTC. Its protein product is CASSLAARVGYYEQYF.

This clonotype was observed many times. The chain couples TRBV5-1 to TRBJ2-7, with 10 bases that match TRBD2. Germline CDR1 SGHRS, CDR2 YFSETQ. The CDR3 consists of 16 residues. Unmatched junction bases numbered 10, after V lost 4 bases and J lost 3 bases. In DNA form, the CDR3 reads TGCGCCAGCAGCGGCCCCAGGAGCGGGAGGGTCTACGAGCAGTACTTC. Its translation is CASSGPRSGRVYEQYF.

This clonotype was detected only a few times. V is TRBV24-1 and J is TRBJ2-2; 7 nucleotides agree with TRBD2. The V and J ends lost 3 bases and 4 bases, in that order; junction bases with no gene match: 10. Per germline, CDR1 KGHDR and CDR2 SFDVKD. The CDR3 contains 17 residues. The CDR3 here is CATSDPKTGGGTGELFF. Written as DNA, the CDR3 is TGTGCCACCAGTGATCCTAAGACGGGGGGTGGCACCGGGGAGCTGTTTTTT.

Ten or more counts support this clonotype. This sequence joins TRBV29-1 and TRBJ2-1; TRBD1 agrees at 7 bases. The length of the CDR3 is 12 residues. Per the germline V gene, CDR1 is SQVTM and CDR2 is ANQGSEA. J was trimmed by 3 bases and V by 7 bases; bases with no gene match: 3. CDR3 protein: CSAQGNYNEQFF. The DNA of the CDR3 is TGCAGCGCACAGGGGAACTACAATGAGCAGTTCTTC.

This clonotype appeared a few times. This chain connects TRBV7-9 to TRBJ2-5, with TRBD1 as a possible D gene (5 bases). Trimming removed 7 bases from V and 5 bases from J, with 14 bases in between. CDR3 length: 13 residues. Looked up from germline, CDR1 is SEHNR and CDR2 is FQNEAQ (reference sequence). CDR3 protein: CASTKQVYETQYF. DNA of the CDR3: TGTGCCAGCACCAAACAGGTCTACGAGACCCAGTACTTC.

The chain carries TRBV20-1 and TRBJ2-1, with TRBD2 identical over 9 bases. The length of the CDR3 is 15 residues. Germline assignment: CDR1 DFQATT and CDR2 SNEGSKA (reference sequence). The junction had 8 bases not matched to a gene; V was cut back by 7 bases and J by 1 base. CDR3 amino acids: CSERVAGVSYNEQFF. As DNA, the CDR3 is TGCAGTGAACGAGTAGCGGGGGTTTCCTACAATGAGCAGTTCTTC.

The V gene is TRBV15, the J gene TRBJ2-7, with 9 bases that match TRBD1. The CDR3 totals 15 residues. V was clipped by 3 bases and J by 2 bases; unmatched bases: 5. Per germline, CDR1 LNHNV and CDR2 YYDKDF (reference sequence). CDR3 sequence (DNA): TGTGCCACCAGCAGCCGGGACAGGGTGGCCTACGAGCAGTACTTC. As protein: CATSSRDRVAYEQYF.

The CDR3, as DNA: TGTGCCAGCAGCGTAGAAGACCACGAGCAGTACTTC. Translated: CASSVEDHEQYF. This chain links TRBV9 with TRBJ2-7; D unresolved. CDR1 and CDR2 (germline): SGDLS, YYNGEE. The CDR3 loop spans 12 amino acids. Trimming stripped 0 bases from V and 5 bases from J, with 6 bases between.